One T cell receptor (beta chain) is described in this entry. The data were obtained in a study of blood T cell repertoires in COVID-19. Between the trimmed V and J ends, which lost 0 bases and 8 bases, there was a span of 13 bases. Looked up from germline, CDR1 is MNHEY and CDR2 is SVGAGI. The CDR3 runs to 14 residues. In the authors' methods: Amplifying reference gene primers gave estimates of nucleated cell counts. Profiling relied on immunoSEQ multiplex PCR, and the TCRdb table lists in-frame clones only, not all of them. Clone size and V and J calls were adopted from that table, with D and trimming inferred from the DNA. The profile covers 130,000 to 150,000 clones, with over 80% appearing a single time and around 1.7% taken by the ten largest.

The sequence was collected from a woman in her forties or fifties with acute or convalescent COVID-19. Sequences were obtained from peripheral blood. The rearrangement uses TRBV6-5 and TRBJ1-2, with D perhaps matching TRBD1 (5 bases). The CDR3 loop reads CASSYSGREGGYTF. CDR3 DNA: TGTGCCAGCAGTTACTCCGGCAGGGAAGGGGGCTACACCTTC.